This is a list of T cell receptor beta chains from one sample in a study of T-cell reconstitution after alpha-beta-depleted transplantation in children. In TCRdb, the PCR reads were re-called with MiXCR into one record per CDR3 protein. The table shows approximately 800,000 distinct CDR3 sequences, with approximately 15% occurring only once. This specimen was PBMCs, mostly from graft donor cells, taken 360 days after TCRalphabeta/CD19-depleted stem cell transplant. These receptors all stem from a male patient under 18 who had a stem cell transplant for acute lymphoblastic leukemia, so the T cells may come from the graft donor. Each CDR3 is given with its conserved first and last residue. Each record gives: J gene, V gene, D gene, clone size, CDR3 protein, CDR3 DNA. A D gene is named only where the DNA matches it firmly. Clone size is not always given. Where it is, it says once, few, many or a class for expanded clones.

TRBJ2-1 | TRBV12-3/TRBV12-4 | NA | many | CASSRTGVGNEQFF | TGTGCCAGCAGCCGAACGGGAGTTGGCAATGAGCAGTTCTTC
TRBJ1-1 | TRBV7-6 | TRBD1 | NA | CASSSTGGGNTEVFF | TGTGCCAGCAGCTCTACAGGGGGGGGTAACACTGAAGTTTTCTTT
TRBJ2-7 | TRBV11-2 | NA | NA | CASSFQAALYEQYF | TGTGCCAGCAGCTTCCAGGCGGCTCTGTACGAGCAGTACTTC
TRBJ1-6 | TRBV7-9 | NA | NA | CASSSTRGQFSPLHF | TGTGCCAGCAGCTCAACTCGGGGACAATTTTCACCCCTCCACTTT
TRBJ2-1 | TRBV11-2 | TRBD2 | many | CASSLGPSGAYNEQFF | TGTGCCAGCAGCTTAGGACCTAGCGGAGCCTACAATGAGCAGTTCTTC
TRBJ2-2 | TRBV7-2 | TRBD2 | NA | CASSAARVAGVTGELFF | TGTGCCAGCAGCGCCGCGAGGGTAGCGGGAGTTACCGGGGAGCTGTTTTTT
TRBJ2-5 | TRBV7-2 | NA | NA | CASSFIAYIQETQYF | TGTGCCAGCAGTTTTATCGCCTATATCCAAGAGACCCAGTACTTC
TRBJ2-1 | TRBV19 | NA | few | CASSPFAAGPYNEQFF | TGTGCCAGTAGTCCCTTCGCCGCCGGGCCCTACAATGAGCAGTTCTTC
TRBJ2-7 | TRBV20-1 | NA | NA | CSAGSGGYEQYF | TGCAGTGCTGGCTCAGGGGGGTACGAGCAGTACTTC
TRBJ2-5 | TRBV12-3/TRBV12-4 | TRBD2 | few | CASSSRGVEETQYF | TGTGCCAGCAGCTCTCGGGGGGTGGAAGAGACCCAGTACTTC
TRBJ2-1 | TRBV11-2 | TRBD2 | NA | CASSYQGLAGGGGEQFF | TGTGCCAGCAGCTACCAAGGACTAGCGGGAGGAGGCGGAGAGCAGTTCTTC
TRBJ2-1 | TRBV20-1 | TRBD2 | NA | CSARGTSGFPYNEQFF | TGCAGTGCTAGGGGGACTAGCGGGTTTCCATACAATGAGCAGTTCTTC